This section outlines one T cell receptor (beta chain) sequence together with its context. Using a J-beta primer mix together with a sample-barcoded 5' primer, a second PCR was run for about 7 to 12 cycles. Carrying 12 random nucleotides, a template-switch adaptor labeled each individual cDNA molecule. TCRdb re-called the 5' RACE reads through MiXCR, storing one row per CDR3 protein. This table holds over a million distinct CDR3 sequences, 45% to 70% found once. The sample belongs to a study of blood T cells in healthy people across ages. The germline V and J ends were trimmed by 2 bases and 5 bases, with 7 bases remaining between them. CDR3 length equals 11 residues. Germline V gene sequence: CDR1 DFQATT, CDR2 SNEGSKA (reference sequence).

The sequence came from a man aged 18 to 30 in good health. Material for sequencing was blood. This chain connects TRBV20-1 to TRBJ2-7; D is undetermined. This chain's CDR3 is CSARIVNEQYF. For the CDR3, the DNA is TGCAGTGCTAGAATAGTCAACGAGCAGTACTTC.